This T cell receptor beta chain was identified in a study of blood T cell repertoires in COVID-19. Study background: Samples taken during acute and convalescent COVID-19 were collected in the United States, Italy and Spain.

Original processing methods: Using reference gene primer amplification, nucleated cell counts were estimated. Assay used: immunoSEQ multiplex PCR; TCRdb lists only in-frame clones, some missing. V and J calls and clone size are those listed in that table; D and trimming were worked out from the DNA. Altogether 95,000 to 150,000 clones are present, 82% being singletons, with the ten largest covering more than 4.5%. This clone is labeled medium-sized. The CDR3 extends over 16 amino acids. Germline lookup yields CDR1 SEHNR and CDR2 FQNEAQ (reference sequence). The V and J ends lost 2 bases and 0 bases, in that order; junction bases with no gene match: 7.

Input material: peripheral blood. The chain is built from TRBV7-9 and TRBJ2-7, with 7 bases fitting TRBD2. The origin of this receptor is a woman in her 70s with acute or convalescent COVID-19. This CDR3 reads CASSLPPGGSSYEQYF. The CDR3 DNA reads as TGTGCCAGCAGCTTACCCCCCGGGGGGAGCTCCTACGAGCAGTACTTC. Complete variable domain (other parts from reference TRBV7-9 and TRBJ2-7): DTGVSQNPRHKITKRGQNVTFRCDPISEHNRLYWYRQTLGQGPEFLTYFQNEAQLEKSRLLSDRFSAERPKGSFSTLEIQRTEQGDSAMYLCASSLPPGGSSYEQYFGPGTRLTVT.